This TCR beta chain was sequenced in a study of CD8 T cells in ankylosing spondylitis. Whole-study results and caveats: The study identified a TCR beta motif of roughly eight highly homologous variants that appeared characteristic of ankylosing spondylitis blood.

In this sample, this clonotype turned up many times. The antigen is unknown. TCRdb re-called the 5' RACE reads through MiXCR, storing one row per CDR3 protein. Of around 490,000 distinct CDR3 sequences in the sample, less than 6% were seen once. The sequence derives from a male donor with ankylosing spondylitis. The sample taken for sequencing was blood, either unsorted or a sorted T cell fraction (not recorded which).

CDR3 DNA sequence: TGCGCCAGCAGCTTGACGGGACACTCTAGCACAGATACGCAGTATTTT. Encoded protein: CASSLTGHSSTDTQYF. The J gene is TRBJ2-3, the V gene TRBV5-1; weak D call: TRBD1 (6 bases). The CDR3 contains 16 residues. Between the trimmed V and J ends, which lost 1 base and 0 bases, there was a span of 12 bases. Germline CDR1 is SGHRS and CDR2 is YFSETQ. Looking up the rest from reference TRBV5-1 and TRBJ2-3 gives the full variable domain: KAGVTQTPRYLIKTRGQQVTLSCSPISGHRSVSWYQQTPGQGLQFLFEYFSETQRNKGNFPGRFSGRQFSNSRSEMNVSTLELGDSALYLCASSLTGHSSTDTQYFGPGTRLTVL.